This T cell receptor (beta chain) stems from a study of cytomegalovirus exposure and HLA in healthy donors. The PCR ran on 60 Vbeta and 13 Jbeta primers. Method: immunoSEQ multiplex PCR; TCRdb's copy keeps in-frame clones and lacks some. The sample has 73,000 or so clones, around 78% seen once. The V and J ends lost 3 bases and 5 bases, in that order; junction bases with no gene match: 5. The CDR3 has 14 amino acids. Germline loops: CDR1 SGDLS, CDR2 YYNGEE. The chain employs TRBV9 and TRBJ1-1, with 9 bases matching TRBD1. The receptor was isolated from a man aged 50-60 years in good health and CMV-seronegative. The sample comprised PBMCs. Written as DNA, the CDR3 is TGTGCCAGCAGCGCCCGACAGGGGGGGACTGAAGCTTTCTTT. This codes for CASSARQGGTEAFF.